The 17 T cell receptor beta chains presented below share a single source sample, sequenced in a study of CD8 T cells in Susac syndrome (dated by TCRdb to the late 2010s). The library was made by the immunoSEQ multiplex PCR assay. RNA was extracted using the RNeasy kit, and roughly 0.5 to 1 microgram was reverse transcribed with random hexamers. The raw public data were reprocessed by TCRdb itself: fastp quality trimming at Q25, MiXCR clonotype calling, in-frame beta chains only. CDR3 protein duplicates are merged, each entry listing the most common genes and DNA. The sample profile shows 150,000 or so distinct CDR3 sequences; just under 95% of them were found once. In total, the top ten clones hold roughly 0.14% of the sample. The specimen was CD4+ T cells from PBMCs. The receptors shown here come from a human donor with Susac syndrome.

The chain has TRBV5-4 and TRBJ2-5; the D call may be TRBD1 or TRBD2 (5 bases each). The length of the CDR3 is 14 residues. Per the germline V gene, CDR1 is SGHNT and CDR2 is YYREEE (reference sequence). V was cut by 3 bases and J by 3 bases, with 12 bases left in between. The CDR3 sequence: CASSWGSGEETQYF. CDR3 nucleotide sequence: TGTGCCAGCAGCTGGGGGAGTGGAGAAGAGACCCAGTACTTC.

This chain uses TRBV3-1 with TRBJ2-6; possible D gene TRBD2, 6 bases. This CDR3 comprises 15 residues. Germline CDR1 and CDR2: LGHDT and YNNKEL (reference sequence). Trimming took 8 bases from V and 0 from J, leaving 11 bases between them. The CDR3 reads CASAGTDSGANVLTF. The CDR3 DNA sequence: TGTGCCAGCGCCGGGACTGACTCTGGGGCCAACGTCCTGACTTTC. Drawing the rest from reference TRBV3-1 and TRBJ2-6, the complete variable domain is DTAVSQTPKYLVTQMGNDKSIKCEQNLGHDTMYWYKQDSKKFLKIMFSYNNKELIINETVPNRFSPKSPDKAHLNLHINSLELGDSAVYFCASAGTDSGANVLTFGAGSRLTVL.

The chain is built from TRBV20-1 and TRBJ2-3; 9 bases match TRBD2. The CDR3 extends over 15 amino acids. The junction had 12 bases not matched to a gene; V was cut back by 5 bases and J by 6 bases. Germline CDR1 is DFQATT and CDR2 is SNEGSKA (reference sequence). Here the CDR3 DNA reads TGCAGTGCTTCCCTTAGCGGGAGTTTGCTGGATACGCAGTATTTT. Protein product: CSASLSGSLLDTQYF.

This clonotype was observed a handful of times. The V gene is TRBV7-8, the J gene TRBJ2-2; D is unclear. The length of the CDR3 is 11 residues. Germline-derived CDR1 and CDR2 are SGHVS and FQNEAQ. V was clipped by 6 bases and J by 8 bases, with 7 bases between them. CDR3 loop: CASSLAGELFF. As DNA, the CDR3 is TGTGCCAGCAGTTTGGCTGGGGAGCTGTTTTTT.

The chain links TRBV4-1 to TRBJ1-4, with D tentatively TRBD1 (5 bases). This CDR3 is built from 15 residues. In germline, CDR1 is MGHRA, CDR2 YSYEKL. V was cut by 6 bases and J by 5 bases, with 16 bases left in between. CDR3 nucleotides: TGCGCCAGCAGTGAAGGCGGACATAGAAATGAAAAACTGTTTTTT. Translated: CASSEGGHRNEKLFF.

CDR3 nucleotides: TGTGCCTGGAGTGTAAAGGACGTCGGGAGGGTAGGCTCCTACGAGCAGTACTTC. Translation gives CAWSVKDVGRVGSYEQYF. This rearrangement joins TRBV30 to TRBJ2-7; 8 bases map to TRBD2. The V segment lost 0 bases and the J segment 0 bases; nucleotides outside the gene matches: 13. The CDR3 spans 18 residues. The V gene's germline CDR1 is GTSNPN and CDR2 SVGIG (reference sequence).

The chain joins TRBV4-2 to TRBJ2-1, with D possibly matching TRBD1 (5 bases). Germline V gene data show CDR1 as LGHNA and CDR2 as YNFKEQ. The CDR3 runs to 16 residues. V was trimmed by 5 bases and J by 2 bases, leaving 16 bases between them. As DNA, the CDR3 is TGTGCCAGCAGCGCGCAGGGATCACTACCCTACAATGAGCAGTTCTTC. Protein sequence: CASSAQGSLPYNEQFF.

This clonotype was seen only once. The junction departs from germline at one end; a sequencing error may be responsible. V and J are TRBV30 and TRBJ2-1; TRBD2 is a possible D gene (6 bases). The CDR3 loop spans 12 amino acids. In germline, CDR1 is GTSNPN, CDR2 SVGIG (reference sequence). The CDR3 DNA follows: TGTGCCTGGAGTGTACGGCCGGGGGTCCCGATCTTC. It translates to CAWSVRPGVPIF.

DNA of the CDR3: TGCAGTGCTTCCAACCCCGGGACGGATATCTACAATGAGCAGTTCTTC. The encoded protein is CSASNPGTDIYNEQFF. The chain combines TRBV20-1 with TRBJ2-1, with D possibly being TRBD1 or TRBD2 (5 bases each). There are 16 residues in the CDR3. The V end was cut by 5 bases, the J end by 3 bases, with 20 bases between. The germline gives CDR1 DFQATT, CDR2 SNEGSKA (reference sequence).

This chain uses TRBV12-3 or TRBV12-4 with TRBJ1-1; D perhaps matches TRBD1 (6 bases). Trimming took 6 bases from V and 3 from J, leaving 8 bases between them. The CDR3 spans 12 residues. CDR3 region: CASSRTDTEAFF. The CDR3 DNA sequence: TGTGCCAGCAGCCGGACAGACACTGAAGCTTTCTTT.

The chain uses TRBV4-3 and TRBJ2-5; TRBD1 might be the D (6 bases). The CDR3 has 15 residues. Per the germline V gene, CDR1 is LGHNA and CDR2 is YSLEER. Trimming pared 0 bases from V and 9 bases from J, leaving 17 bases between. The CDR3 DNA sequence: TGCGCCAGCAGCCAAGATTATGCAGGGACAACGCCCCAGTACTTC. Protein: CASSQDYAGTTPQYF.

Written as DNA, the CDR3 is TGTGCCAGCAGCGACGGCATGGCATACAATGAGCAGTTCTTC. Translated: CASSDGMAYNEQFF. The chain is built from TRBV28 and TRBJ2-1, with no clear D. This CDR3 region has 14 residues. Germline CDR1 MDHEN, CDR2 SYDVKM. V was pared by 6 bases and J by 4 bases, with 13 bases between.

The V call is TRBV3-1, the J call TRBJ2-3, with TRBD2 identical over 10 bases. With V trimmed by 6 bases and J by 6 bases, 9 bases remained unmatched. This CDR3 has 15 residues. Germline lookup yields CDR1 LGHDT and CDR2 YNNKEL (reference sequence). The CDR3 here is CASSSSGSSRDTQYF. The CDR3 DNA is TGTGCCAGCAGTTCTAGCGGGAGTTCACGGGATACGCAGTATTTT.

J is TRBJ2-5 and V is TRBV5-1, with TRBD2 matching 8 bases. This CDR3 has 13 amino acids. Germline V CDR1 and CDR2: SGHRS, YFSETQ. With 5 bases clipped from V and 4 bases from J, the junction kept 4 bases outside the gene matches. In DNA, the CDR3 is TGCGCCAGCAGATCGGGAGGGGGAGAGACCCAGTACTTC. This gives the protein CASRSGGGETQYF.

The rearrangement joins TRBV20-1 to TRBJ2-5; TRBD1 agrees at 9 bases. CDR1 is DFQATT and CDR2 is SNEGSKA in the germline V gene (reference sequence). This CDR3 comprises 14 residues. Losses at the gene ends were 4 bases for V and 6 bases for J; bases not matched to a gene: 9. The CDR3 sequence is CSATTGQGMKTQYF. CDR3 nucleotides: TGCAGTGCTACCACCGGACAGGGGATGAAGACCCAGTACTTC.

V gene TRBV12-3 or TRBV12-4 combines with J gene TRBJ1-3; 7 nucleotides match TRBD1. J gave up 0 bases and V 5 bases, and 4 bases lay outside the gene matches. The CDR3 is 15 residues long. CDR3 sequence reads: CASSEGQNSGNTIYF. The CDR3 DNA reads as TGTGCCAGCAGTGAGGGACAGAACTCTGGAAACACCATATATTTT.

The chain is built from TRBV30 and TRBJ1-2, with D hard to call. The length of the CDR3 is 11 residues. Germline V CDR1 and CDR2: GTSNPN, SVGIG (reference sequence). V was cut by 0 bases and J by 9 bases, with 8 bases left in between. The CDR3 protein is CAWSVGARYTF. The CDR3 coding sequence is TGTGCCTGGAGTGTCGGAGCCCGCTACACCTTC.